Detailed here is one T cell receptor beta chain. This record belongs to a study of T cell changes during pregnancy in multiple sclerosis. TCRdb's table, derived via immunoSEQ multiplex PCR, lists solely in-frame clones and lacks some. The sample consists of around 40,000 clones, roughly 90% of them appearing once. Trimming removed 2 bases from V and 0 bases from J, with 8 bases in between. The CDR3 has 15 residues. The germline CDR1 and CDR2 sequences are SGHTA and FQGTGA. The clonotype was recovered from a female donor with multiple sclerosis, enrolled in a pregnancy study. The V gene is TRBV7-3, the J gene TRBJ2-1; possible D gene TRBD2, 5 bases. Here the sequenced sample was CD8+ T cells from peripheral blood mononuclear cells, taken in the third trimester of pregnancy. The CDR3 nucleotides read TGTGCCAGCAGCTTAGAGGGCGGCTCCTACAATGAGCAGTTCTTC. It codes for CASSLEGGSYNEQFF. Complete variable domain (other parts from reference TRBV7-3 and TRBJ2-1): GAGVSQTPSNKVTEKGKYVELRCDPISGHTALYWYRQSLGQGPEFLIYFQGTGAADDSGLPNDRFFAVRPEGSVSTLKIQRTERGDSAVYLCASSLEGGSYNEQFFGPGTRLTVL.